Listed here are 12 T cell receptor beta chains from one sample, sequenced in a study of blood T cell repertoires in COVID-19. The data were produced by immunoSEQ multiplex PCR, yet TCRdb's version contains in-frame clones alone and is incomplete. The sample records 140,000 to 150,000 clones, about 87% being singletons. Source material: peripheral blood. The receptors were gathered from a woman between 50 and 59 years old with acute or convalescent COVID-19.

This clone appeared a few times. The V gene is TRBV7-7, the J gene TRBJ2-7; TRBD1 might be the D (5 bases). The CDR3 totals 15 residues. The V gene's germline CDR1 is SSHAT and CDR2 FNYEAQ (reference sequence). V lost 3 bases, J lost 3 bases, and 15 bases lay in between. The CDR3 loop reads CASSFGAGLNYEQYF. The CDR3 nucleotides are TGTGCCAGCAGCTTTGGGGCAGGGTTGAACTACGAGCAGTACTTC.

In its sample, this clone was seen once. The chain carries TRBV30 and TRBJ2-2; TRBD1 agrees at 8 bases. Losses at the gene ends were 5 bases for V and 1 base for J; bases not matched to a gene: 6. Per the germline V gene, CDR1 is GTSNPN and CDR2 is SVGIG (reference sequence). CDR3 length equals 15 residues. The CDR3 region has the DNA TGTGCCTGGGGCTCCGGGACAGGGAACACCGGGGAGCTGTTTTTT. It translates to CAWGSGTGNTGELFF.

This sequence joins TRBV7-9 and TRBJ2-7; a possible D gene is TRBD1 (6 bases). V lost 1 base to trimming and J lost 4 bases, with 11 bases between them. Germline V CDR1 and CDR2: SEHNR, FQNEAQ (reference sequence). CDR3 length: 14 amino acids. CDR3 protein: CASSLDQGPYEQYF. The CDR3 region has the DNA TGTGCCAGCAGCTTAGATCAGGGGCCTTACGAGCAGTACTTC.

The CDR3 region is CASSNTPGRVSDQPQHF. The DNA of the CDR3 is TGTGCCAGTAGTAACACTCCGGGCAGGGTCTCGGATCAGCCCCAGCATTTT. The rearrangement uses TRBV19 and TRBJ1-5; tentative D call: TRBD1 (5 bases). The CDR3 extends over 17 amino acids. CDR1 is LNHDA and CDR2 is SQIVND in the germline V gene (reference sequence). V was trimmed by 4 bases and J by 5 bases, leaving 21 bases between them.

The chain employs TRBV7-9 and TRBJ1-1; TRBD1 aligns across 8 bases. Germline CDR1 and CDR2: SEHNR and FQNEAQ (reference sequence). The trim removed 1 base at V and 7 bases at J, leaving 2 bases unmatched. There are 13 residues in the CDR3. The CDR3 DNA follows: TGTGCCAGCAGCTTAGGGGGACAGGTTGAAGCTTTCTTT. This codes for CASSLGGQVEAFF.

The genes are TRBV2 and TRBJ1-4; 9 bases line up with TRBD1. CDR3 size: 19 residues. V shed 6 bases, J shed 0 bases, and the junction held 14 bases outside the gene matches. Germline loops: CDR1 SNHLY, CDR2 FYNNEI. The CDR3 DNA reads TGTGCCAGCAGGCGCACAGGGGGCCTAATCCCTGCAACTAATGAAAAACTGTTTTTT. It specifies CASRRTGGLIPATNEKLFF.

The chain carries TRBV24-1 and TRBJ2-5; perhaps TRBD2 as D (5 bases). Germline CDR1 and CDR2: KGHDR and SFDVKD. This CDR3 spans 14 amino acids. The V end lost 0 bases, the J end lost 3 bases, and 7 bases lay between the germline ends. The chain's CDR3 is CATSDLSGEETQYF. CDR3 bases: TGTGCCACCAGTGATTTGAGCGGCGAAGAGACCCAGTACTTC.

The chain carries TRBV5-1 and TRBJ2-5; the D gene is possibly TRBD1 (7 bases). Germline CDR1 and CDR2: SGHRS and YFSETQ. V was cut by 6 bases and J by 5 bases, with 8 bases left in between. The CDR3 is 11 residues long. This CDR3 reads CASTGGETQYF. The DNA for the CDR3 is TGCGCCAGCACAGGGGGGGAGACCCAGTACTTC.

The V call is TRBV11-2, the J call TRBJ2-5, with D unclear. Trimming removed 2 bases from V and 1 base from J, with 8 bases in between. The CDR3 is 14 residues long. CDR1 and CDR2 (germline): SGHAT, FQNNGV. CDR3 amino acids: CASSLPAGQETQYF. The CDR3 DNA is TGTGCCAGCAGCTTACCGGCAGGCCAAGAGACCCAGTACTTC.

This rearrangement joins TRBV7-9 to TRBJ2-3, with 11 bases matching TRBD2. This CDR3 region has 16 residues. V shed 2 bases, J shed 2 bases, and the junction held 3 bases outside the gene matches. Germline-derived CDR1 and CDR2 are SEHNR and FQNEAQ (reference sequence). For the CDR3, the DNA is TGTGCCAGCAGCTTACCTAGCGGGGGGTCCACAGATACGCAGTATTTT. Its protein is CASSLPSGGSTDTQYF.

This chain uses TRBV7-3 with TRBJ2-1, with TRBD1 identical over 7 bases. Trimming cost V 4 bases and J 2 bases; bases outside gene matches: 5. This CDR3 contains 15 residues. Germline CDR1 is SGHTA and CDR2 is FQGTGA. CDR3: CASSYRQGAYNEQFF. CDR3 nucleotide sequence: TGTGCCAGCAGCTACCGACAGGGAGCCTACAATGAGCAGTTCTTC. Based on the CDR3 plus reference TRBV7-3 and TRBJ2-1, the full variable domain is GAGVSQTPSNKVTEKGKYVELRCDPISGHTALYWYRQSLGQGPEFLIYFQGTGAADDSGLPNDRFFAVRPEGSVSTLKIQRTERGDSAVYLCASSYRQGAYNEQFFGPGTRLTVL.

The chain carries TRBV3-1 (or the pseudogene TRBV3-2) and TRBJ2-1; possibly TRBD2 for D (7 bases). The V gene's germline CDR1 is LGHDT and CDR2 YNNKEL (reference sequence). The CDR3 runs to 17 residues. V dropped 2 bases and J dropped 7 bases, with 21 bases sitting between them. CDR3 coding DNA: TGTGCCAGCAGCCAAAGGGGGGGAGGAGGGGCCAGTAATGAGCAGTTCTTC. It codes for CASSQRGGGGASNEQFF.